One and the same sample provided the 22 T cell receptor beta chains below, sequenced in a study of a mutant IDH1 vaccine in newly diagnosed glioma. The antigens for these receptors are not known. Time point of the sample: week 11, during vaccination. Each vaccine dose was 300 ug of mutant IDH1 20-mer peptide, with topical imiquimod. The data were produced by immunoSEQ multiplex PCR, yet TCRdb's version contains in-frame clones alone and is incomplete. Of over 95,000 clones listed, 75% to 90% are singletons. The specimen was PBMCs, collected from a glioma patient whose treatment included an IDH1 peptide vaccine. Every receptor here comes from a woman in her 50s with glioma.

The DNA of the CDR3 is TGTGCCAGCAGCTTATCCGGACAGCAAGAGACCCAGTACTTC. Translating it yields CASSLSGQQETQYF. V gene TRBV7-6 combines with J gene TRBJ2-5, with D possibly TRBD1 on 6 matching bases. Looked up from germline, CDR1 is SGHVS and CDR2 is FNYEAQ. V was shortened by 2 bases and J by 2 bases, with 9 bases between the two germline ends. The CDR3 is 14 amino acids.

The gene calls are TRBV28 and TRBJ1-2; D might be TRBD1 (6 bases). Looked up from germline, CDR1 is MDHEN and CDR2 is SYDVKM. The length of the CDR3 is 17 residues. V was trimmed by 3 bases and J by 2 bases, leaving 19 bases between them. The CDR3 DNA reads as TGTGCCAGCAGTTTGGGGGCGAGGGGGAGATCAAACTATGGCTACACCTTC. Protein sequence: CASSLGARGRSNYGYTF.

The genes are TRBV19 and TRBJ1-5; 11 bases agree with TRBD1. Germline V gene sequence: CDR1 LNHDA, CDR2 SQIVND (reference sequence). The CDR3 contains 14 residues. Losses at the gene ends were 5 bases for V and 6 bases for J; bases not matched to a gene: 3. For the CDR3, the DNA is TGTGCCAGTAGTTCCGGGACAGGGGGTCAGCCCCAGCATTTT. Protein product: CASSSGTGGQPQHF.

V and J are TRBV5-1 and TRBJ2-7; a possible D gene is TRBD1 (7 bases). There are 14 residues in the CDR3. Germline V gives CDR1 SGHRS, CDR2 YFSETQ. Trimming removed 4 bases at V and 7 bases at J, with 18 bases between. This chain's CDR3 is CASSLGQTSREQYF. Here the CDR3 DNA reads TGCGCCAGCAGCCTGGGACAGACTAGTAGGGAGCAGTACTTC.

This chain uses TRBV19 with TRBJ2-7; the match to TRBD1 covers 12 bases. Germline CDR1 and CDR2: LNHDA and SQIVND (reference sequence). V shed 3 bases and J 12 bases; nucleotides not matched to a gene: 6. The CDR3 sequence is 13 residues long. The CDR3 bases are TGTGCCAGTAGTATTCCCGGGACAGGGGGCAGGTACTTC. Protein product: CASSIPGTGGRYF. The entire variable domain, with the rest obtained from reference TRBV19 and TRBJ2-7, is as follows: DGGITQSPKYLFRKEGQNVTLSCEQNLNHDAMYWYRQDPGQGLRLIYYSQIVNDFQKGDIAEGYSVSREKKESFPLTVTSAQKNPTAFYLCASSIPGTGGRYFGPGTRLTVT.

V usage is TRBV6-1 and J usage is TRBJ2-2; D is ambiguous. The V and J ends lost 2 bases and 5 bases respectively, with 9 bases between them. The CDR3 is 14 amino acids. Germline CDR1 MNHNS, CDR2 SASEGT. The CDR3 coding sequence is TGTGCCAGCAGTGAATCGACGGTGACCGGGGAGCTGTTTTTT. Amino acids: CASSESTVTGELFF.

The rearrangement uses TRBV23-1 and TRBJ2-1; D is unresolved. TRBV23-1 is noted as an ORF with a role that remains uncertain. Trimming left V 0 bases short and J 0 bases short, with 9 bases between. CDR3 length equals 16 residues. Here the CDR3 reads CASSQSLLDSYNEQFF. The CDR3 DNA follows: TGCGCCAGCAGTCAATCGTTATTGGACTCCTACAATGAGCAGTTCTTC.

V is TRBV12-5 and J is TRBJ2-5, with D unresolved. V dropped 3 bases and J dropped 2 bases, with 7 bases sitting between them. The CDR3 sequence is 13 residues long. CDR1 is LGHNT, CDR2 FRNRAP, per germline. The CDR3 region has the DNA TGTGCTAGTGGTTTAGGCAGTCAAGAGACCCAGTACTTC. Translating it yields CASGLGSQETQYF.

This clone was seen just once. The CDR3 nucleotides are TGTGCCAGTAGTGTGGGGCGCGACTCCTACGAGCAGTACTTC. Translation gives CASSVGRDSYEQYF. The chain has TRBV19 and TRBJ2-7; a weak D match, TRBD1 (5 bases). The V gene's germline CDR1 is LNHDA and CDR2 SQIVND (reference sequence). Trimming stripped 5 bases from V and 0 bases from J, with 11 bases between. The CDR3 has 14 amino acids.

V is TRBV18 and J is TRBJ2-6; D is undetermined. V lost 3 bases, J lost 4 bases, and 16 bases lay in between. This CDR3 contains 17 residues. Germline CDR1 and CDR2: KGHSH and LQKENI. The CDR3 nucleotides read TGTGCCAGCTCACCGCCTACCGTAGGGTCCGGGGCCAACGTCCTGACTTTC. Its translation: CASSPPTVGSGANVLTF.

V gene TRBV5-4 combines with J gene TRBJ2-1; tentative D call: TRBD2 (6 bases). V lost 4 bases to trimming and J lost 9 bases, with 11 bases between them. CDR1 and CDR2 from the germline V gene are SGHNT and YYREEE (reference sequence). This CDR3 contains 12 residues. CDR3 protein: CASSPGSTEQFF. The CDR3 coding sequence is TGTGCCAGCAGCCCCGGGAGTACTGAGCAGTTCTTC.

This chain connects TRBV9 to TRBJ2-5, with TRBD2 identical over 9 bases. Per the germline V gene, CDR1 is SGDLS and CDR2 is YYNGEE. The V and J ends lost 3 bases and 2 bases, in that order; junction bases with no gene match: 5. The CDR3 is made up of 15 amino acids. This chain's CDR3 is CASSAASGAQETQYF. In nucleotides, the CDR3 is TGTGCCAGCAGCGCTGCTAGCGGGGCACAAGAGACCCAGTACTTC. Drawing the rest from reference TRBV9 and TRBJ2-5, the complete variable domain is DSGVTQTPKHLITATGQRVTLRCSPRSGDLSVYWYQQSLDQGLQFLIQYYNGEERAKGNILERFSAQQFPDLHSELNLSSLELGDSALYFCASSAASGAQETQYFGPGTRLLVL.

This chain connects TRBV2 to TRBJ2-7; tentative D call: TRBD2 (5 bases). Germline lookup yields CDR1 SNHLY and CDR2 FYNNEI. The CDR3 runs 12 residues. The V gene lost 6 bases and the J gene lost 0 bases, with 6 bases spanning the gap. As DNA, the CDR3 is TGTGCCAGCAGAGGGAGCTCCTACGAGCAGTACTTC. Protein product: CASRGSSYEQYF.

This chain uses TRBV6-1 with TRBJ2-7; 8 nucleotides align to TRBD1. Germline assignment: CDR1 MNHNS and CDR2 SASEGT. CDR3 length equals 13 residues. The trim removed 6 bases at V and 0 bases at J, leaving 1 base unmatched. DNA for the CDR3: TGTGCCAGCAGCACAGGGGGCTCCTACGAGCAGTACTTC. Translation: CASSTGGSYEQYF.

As concerns this clone: The junction differs from germline at one of its ends, possibly a read error. V is TRBV27 and J is TRBJ1-1; D remains ambiguous. Germline V gene lookup returns CDR1 MNHEY and CDR2 SMNVEV (reference sequence). CDR3 length: 13 residues. The CDR3: CASSLGPRAEAFF. The DNA for the CDR3 is TGTGCCAGCAGTTTAGGACCTCGGGCTGAGGCTTTCTTT.

A single count supports this clone. The V and J genes are TRBV19 and TRBJ2-7; tentatively, D is TRBD1 (6 bases). The germline CDR1 and CDR2 sequences are LNHDA and SQIVND (reference sequence). V was clipped by 2 bases and J by 0 bases, with 14 bases between them. The CDR3 runs 16 residues. The CDR3 nucleotides are TGTGCCAGTAGTATATTTAGGACAGATTCCTCCTACGAGCAGTACTTC. Protein sequence: CASSIFRTDSSYEQYF.

The chain carries TRBV18 and TRBJ2-5; no clear D gene. V lost 2 bases, J lost 5 bases, and 6 bases lay in between. CDR3 size: 12 residues. In germline, CDR1 is KGHSH, CDR2 LQKENI. CDR3 DNA sequence: TGTGCCAGCTCACCAGATGTGGAGACCCAGTACTTC. It encodes CASSPDVETQYF.

Concerning this clone: At one boundary the junction diverges from the germline segment, which might be a read error. The chain joins TRBV27 to TRBJ2-1; D possibly corresponds to TRBD1 (6 bases). The CDR3 runs 16 residues. Germline values: CDR1 MNHEY, CDR2 SMNVEV (reference sequence). CDR3 nucleotides: TGTGCCAGCAAACAGGGTTTCGGGTTTTTCTACGATGAGCAGTTCTTC. Translation: CASKQGFGFFYDEQFF.

V and J are TRBV11-2 and TRBJ2-1, with D maybe TRBD2 (5 bases). V was cut by 7 bases and J by 4 bases, with 11 bases left in between. The germline V gene has CDR1 SGHAT and CDR2 FQNNGV. CDR3 length equals 13 residues. The CDR3 spells CASTLTGYNEQFF. In nucleotides, the CDR3 is TGTGCCAGCACACTGACGGGATACAATGAGCAGTTCTTC.

The chain is built from TRBV7-8 and TRBJ2-7; 9 nucleotides align to TRBD1. Trimming at V came to 3 bases and at J to 5 bases, leaving 5 bases not matched to a gene. The CDR3 extends over 14 amino acids. Germline CDR1 SGHVS, CDR2 FQNEAQ. The CDR3 DNA sequence: TGTGCCAGCAGCTTCCCCACAGGGGGCAACGAGCAGTACTTC. This gives the protein CASSFPTGGNEQYF.

The V call is TRBV19, the J call TRBJ2-3, with D unclear. V dropped 2 bases and J dropped 6 bases, with 18 bases sitting between them. This CDR3 spans 16 amino acids. The germline V gene has CDR1 LNHDA and CDR2 SQIVND (reference sequence). The CDR3 region is CASSIRVSSPRDTQYF. For the CDR3, the DNA is TGTGCCAGTAGTATAAGGGTTTCCAGTCCGAGGGATACGCAGTATTTT.

This clone was recorded only once. This chain connects TRBV5-4 to TRBJ1-1; D ambiguous. Germline CDR1 SGHNT, CDR2 YYREEE (reference sequence). The CDR3 consists of 8 residues. CDR3: CAYTEAFF. DNA for the CDR3: TGTGCTTACACTGAAGCTTTCTTT.